The subject of this entry is one T cell receptor (beta chain). The data were obtained in a study of blood T cell repertoires in COVID-19. Study summary: Sample material is recorded as cDNA or gDNA derived from T cells, B-cell-depleted T cells, or PBMCs.

The CDR3 sequence is 20 residues long. The germline CDR1 and CDR2 sequences are KGHDR and SFDVKD. The J segment lost 0 bases and the V segment lost 1 base, leaving 11 bases of the junction unmatched. Study processing details: Amplified reference gene primers provided the basis for estimating nucleated cell counts. Sequencing was performed with immunoSEQ multiplex PCR; in TCRdb, only in-frame clones are kept and a portion is missing. From that table come the V and J calls and clone size; the DNA was used to work out D and trimming. This table holds fewer than 250,000 clones, 80% to 90% found once. The sequence derives from a woman aged 45-65 years with acute or convalescent COVID-19. Sequenced sample: peripheral blood. V gene TRBV24-1 combines with J gene TRBJ2-6; 7 positions agree with TRBD1. CDR3 nucleotides: TGTGCCACCAGTGATTTACCTAAAAGGGGGCCCGGCTCTGGGGCCAACGTCCTGACTTTC. Protein product: CATSDLPKRGPGSGANVLTF.